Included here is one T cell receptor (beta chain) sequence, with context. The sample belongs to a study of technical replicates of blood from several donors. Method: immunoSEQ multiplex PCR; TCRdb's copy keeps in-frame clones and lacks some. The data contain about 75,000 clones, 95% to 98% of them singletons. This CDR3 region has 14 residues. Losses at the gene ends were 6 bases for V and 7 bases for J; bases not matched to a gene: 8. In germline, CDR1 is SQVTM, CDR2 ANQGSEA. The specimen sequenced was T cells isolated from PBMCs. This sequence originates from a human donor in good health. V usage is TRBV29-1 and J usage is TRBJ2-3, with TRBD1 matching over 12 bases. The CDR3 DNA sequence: TGCAGCGTCAGTTGGGACAGGGGGCTATATACGCAGTATTTT. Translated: CSVSWDRGLYTQYF.